The source of this T cell receptor beta chain is a study of T cell repertoires in cytomegalovirus infection. Study background: Newly reported HLA-C-restricted and thoroughly characterized HLA-B-restricted CMV epitopes were employed. Findings of the study overall: Ex vivo responses were dominated by HLA-C-restricted CMV-specific TCR beta clonotypes. Frequencies of public TCR beta families were cumulated, and this identified carriers of CMV plus the relevant HLA.

Trimming left V 11 bases short and J 2 bases short, with 19 bases between. Germline CDR1 is SNHLY and CDR2 is FYNNEI. This CDR3 has 14 amino acids. TCRdb re-called the reads with MiXCR, one entry per CDR3 protein. The sample has about 920,000 distinct CDR3 sequences, 30% to 40% seen once. This clonotype was observed a single time. What it binds is not known. The sequences come from cultured CD8+ T cells from PBMCs, collected from culture after CMV antigen stimulation. The chain couples TRBV2 to TRBJ2-7; tentative D call: TRBD1 (6 bases). The origin of this receptor is a human donor in good health (CMV status not recorded). Some clones in this sample may be carry-over from other donors' samples. In DNA, the CDR3 is TGTGCCGGACCATGGACAGACTCACCCTACGAGCAGTACTTC. It is translated as CAGPWTDSPYEQYF.